These 8 T cell receptor beta chains came from one sample sequenced in a study of STAT3 mutations in large granular lymphocyte leukemia. What these receptors recognize is not known. The study, taken as a whole, reports: At least one immunodominant TCR beta clonotype appeared in every T-cell large granular lymphocyte leukemia patient.

The data were produced by immunoSEQ multiplex PCR, yet TCRdb's version contains in-frame clones alone and is incomplete. The sample shows roughly 10,000 clones, 50% to 60% of them seen only once. Sequenced: peripheral blood mononuclear cells. The receptors shown here come from a boy between 10 and 17 years old with T-cell large granular lymphocyte leukemia. Some clones in this sample may be carry-over from other donors' samples.

This chain connects TRBV5-1 to TRBJ2-3; weak D call: TRBD1 (6 bases). The CDR3 sequence is 15 residues long. V lost 2 bases, J lost 3 bases, and 13 bases lay in between. Germline CDR1 SGHRS, CDR2 YFSETQ. DNA of the CDR3: TGCGCCAGCAGCTTAGCAGGGGTGGAAACAGATACGCAGTATTTT. Translation: CASSLAGVETDTQYF. Full variable domain (missing parts from reference TRBV5-1 and TRBJ2-3): KAGVTQTPRYLIKTRGQQVTLSCSPISGHRSVSWYQQTPGQGLQFLFEYFSETQRNKGNFPGRFSGRQFSNSRSEMNVSTLELGDSALYLCASSLAGVETDTQYFGPGTRLTVL.

The chain is built from TRBV30 and TRBJ1-6, with TRBD1 matching over 7 bases. CDR1 GTSNPN and CDR2 SVGIG come from the germline V gene (reference sequence). The CDR3 is 15 amino acids. Losses at the gene ends were 5 bases for V and 7 bases for J; bases not matched to a gene: 11. The CDR3 loop reads CAWSRRDRQNSPLHF. Written as DNA, the CDR3 is TGTGCCTGGTCGAGGCGGGACAGACAGAATTCACCCCTCCACTTT. Full variable domain (missing parts from reference TRBV30 and TRBJ1-6): SQTIHQWPATLVQPVGSPLSLECTVEGTSNPNLYWYRQAAGRGLQLLFYSVGIGQISSEVPQNLSASRPQDRQFILSSKKLLLSDSGFYLCAWSRRDRQNSPLHFGNGTRLTVT.

This clone has just a few counts. This sequence joins TRBV7-9 and TRBJ1-3, with D possibly matching TRBD1 (6 bases). The V end lost 2 bases, the J end lost 1 base, and 9 bases lay between the germline ends. The germline CDR1 and CDR2 sequences are SEHNR and FQNEAQ (reference sequence). The CDR3 totals 15 residues. CDR3 sequence: CASSLQQGSGNTIYF. CDR3 bases: TGTGCCAGCAGCTTACAACAGGGTTCTGGAAACACCATATATTTT.

This clone came up a few times. The rearrangement joins TRBV5-1 to TRBJ1-1; D not certain. The CDR3 sequence is 14 residues long. Germline lookup yields CDR1 SGHRS and CDR2 YFSETQ. V lost 0 bases to trimming and J lost 1 base, with 7 bases between them. Here the CDR3 DNA reads TGCGCCAGCAGCTTGGGTCCGGGGAACACTGAAGCTTTCTTT. Its translation is CASSLGPGNTEAFF.

The chain has TRBV20-1 and TRBJ2-7; D is ambiguous. Germline V gives CDR1 DFQATT, CDR2 SNEGSKA (reference sequence). This CDR3 is 11 amino acids long. The CDR3 spells CSAQISYEQYF. The CDR3, as DNA: TGCAGCGCTCAGATCTCCTACGAGCAGTACTTC.

This rearrangement joins TRBV5-4 to TRBJ2-7; TRBD1 aligns across 9 bases. The V gene's germline CDR1 is SGHNT and CDR2 YYREEE (reference sequence). Losses at the gene ends were 3 bases for V and 1 base for J; bases not matched to a gene: 8. CDR3 length: 16 amino acids. CDR3 region: CASSSRDRVQSYEQYF. CDR3 DNA: TGTGCCAGCAGCTCCCGGGACAGGGTGCAGTCCTACGAGCAGTACTTC.

The chain joins TRBV7-9 to TRBJ2-7; 7 bases map to TRBD1. The CDR3 is made up of 16 amino acids. After removal of 5 bases from V and 3 bases from J, the junction contained 13 bases not matched to a gene. Germline CDR1 reads SEHNR; CDR2 reads FQNEAQ (reference sequence). The CDR3 nucleotides are TGTGCCAGCAGCGGACAGGAAAACATCCTCCGCTACGAGCAGTACTTC. Encoded protein: CASSGQENILRYEQYF.

V usage is TRBV5-4 and J usage is TRBJ2-5; D is possibly TRBD2 (5 bases). The CDR3 runs to 15 residues. The germline V gene has CDR1 SGHNT and CDR2 YYREEE (reference sequence). V lost 0 bases, J lost 0 bases, and 9 bases lay in between. CDR3 sequence: CASSLGLEDQETQYF. DNA for the CDR3: TGTGCCAGCAGCTTGGGCCTGGAGGACCAAGAGACCCAGTACTTC.